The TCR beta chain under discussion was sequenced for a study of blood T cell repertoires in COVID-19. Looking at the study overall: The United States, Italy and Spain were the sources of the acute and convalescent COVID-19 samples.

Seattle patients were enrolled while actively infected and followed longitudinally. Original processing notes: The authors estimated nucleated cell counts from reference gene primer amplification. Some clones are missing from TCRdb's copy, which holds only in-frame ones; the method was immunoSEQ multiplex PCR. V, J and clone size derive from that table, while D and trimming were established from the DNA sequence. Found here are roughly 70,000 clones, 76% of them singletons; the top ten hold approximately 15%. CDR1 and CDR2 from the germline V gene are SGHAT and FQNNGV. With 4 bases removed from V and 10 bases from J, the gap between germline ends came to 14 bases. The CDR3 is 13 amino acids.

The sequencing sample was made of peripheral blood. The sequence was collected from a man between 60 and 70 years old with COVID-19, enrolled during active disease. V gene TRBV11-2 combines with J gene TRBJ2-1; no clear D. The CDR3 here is CASSSSVVREQFF. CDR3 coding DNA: TGTGCCAGCAGCTCTTCAGTTGTACGAGAGCAGTTCTTC.